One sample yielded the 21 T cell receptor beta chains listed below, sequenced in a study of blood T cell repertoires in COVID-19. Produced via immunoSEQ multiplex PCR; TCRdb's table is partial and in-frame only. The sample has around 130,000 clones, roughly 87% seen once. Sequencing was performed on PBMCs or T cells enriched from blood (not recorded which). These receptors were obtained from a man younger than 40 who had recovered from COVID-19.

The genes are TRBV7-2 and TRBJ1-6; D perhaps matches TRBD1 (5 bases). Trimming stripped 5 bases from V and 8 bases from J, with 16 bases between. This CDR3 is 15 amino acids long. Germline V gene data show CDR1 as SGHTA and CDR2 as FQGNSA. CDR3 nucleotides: TGTGCCAGCAGCCCCCGGAGGGGTGCTTATTCACCCCTCCACTTT. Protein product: CASSPRRGAYSPLHF.

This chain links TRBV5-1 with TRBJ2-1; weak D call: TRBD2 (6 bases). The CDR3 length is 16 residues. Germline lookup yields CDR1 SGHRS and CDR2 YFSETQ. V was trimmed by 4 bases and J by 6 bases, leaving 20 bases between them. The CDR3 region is CASSAPTGLPSNEQFF. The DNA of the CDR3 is TGCGCCAGCAGCGCGCCCACGGGACTCCCGAGCAATGAGCAGTTCTTC.

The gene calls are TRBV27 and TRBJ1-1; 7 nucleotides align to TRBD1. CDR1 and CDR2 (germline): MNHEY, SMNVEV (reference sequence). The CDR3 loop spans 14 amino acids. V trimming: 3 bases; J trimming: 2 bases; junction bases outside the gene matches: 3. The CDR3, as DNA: TGTGCCAGCAGTTTCAGGGACAGTAACACTGAAGCTTTCTTT. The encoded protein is CASSFRDSNTEAFF.

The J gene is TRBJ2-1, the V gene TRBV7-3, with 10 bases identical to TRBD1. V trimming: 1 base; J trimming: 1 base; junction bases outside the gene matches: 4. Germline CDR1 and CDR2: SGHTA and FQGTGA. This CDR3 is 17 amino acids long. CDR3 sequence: CASSLRGGQGSYNEQFF. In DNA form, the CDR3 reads TGTGCCAGCAGCTTAAGAGGGGGACAGGGGTCCTACAATGAGCAGTTCTTC.

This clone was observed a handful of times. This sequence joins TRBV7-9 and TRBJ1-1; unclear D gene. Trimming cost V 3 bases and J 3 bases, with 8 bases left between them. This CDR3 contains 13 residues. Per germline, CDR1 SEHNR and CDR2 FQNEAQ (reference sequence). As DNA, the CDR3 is TGTGCCAGCAGCTTTGAGCGAGACACTGAAGCTTTCTTT. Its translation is CASSFERDTEAFF.

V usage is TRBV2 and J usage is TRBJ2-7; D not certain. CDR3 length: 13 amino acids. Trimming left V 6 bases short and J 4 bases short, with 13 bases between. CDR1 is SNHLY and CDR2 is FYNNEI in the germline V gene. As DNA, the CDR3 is TGTGCCAGCAGCCTCCGGCGCGGTTACGAGCAGTACGTC. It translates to CASSLRRGYEQYV.

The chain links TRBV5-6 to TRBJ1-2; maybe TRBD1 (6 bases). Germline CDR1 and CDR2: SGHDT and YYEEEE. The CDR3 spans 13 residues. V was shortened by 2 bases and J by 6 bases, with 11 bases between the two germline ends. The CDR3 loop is CASSLKGHDGYTF. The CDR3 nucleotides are TGTGCCAGCAGCTTAAAGGGACACGATGGCTACACCTTC.

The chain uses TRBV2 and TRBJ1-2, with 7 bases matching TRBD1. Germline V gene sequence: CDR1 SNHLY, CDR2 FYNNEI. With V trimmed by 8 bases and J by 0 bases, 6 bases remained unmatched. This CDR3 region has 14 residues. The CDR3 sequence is CASGTGASNYGYTF. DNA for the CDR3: TGTGCCAGCGGAACAGGGGCGTCTAACTATGGCTACACCTTC.

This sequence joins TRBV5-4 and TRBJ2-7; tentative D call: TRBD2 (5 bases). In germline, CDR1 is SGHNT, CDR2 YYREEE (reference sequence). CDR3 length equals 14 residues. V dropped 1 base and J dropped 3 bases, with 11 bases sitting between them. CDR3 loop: CASSLSGGNYEQYF. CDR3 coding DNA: TGTGCCAGCAGCTTGAGTGGAGGCAACTACGAGCAGTACTTC.

The CDR3 DNA reads TGTGCCAGCAGCGCTTTAGCGGGGGGGCAGGGTACGCAGTATTTT. Translated, it gives CASSALAGGQGTQYF. The rearrangement joins TRBV11-2 to TRBJ2-3; 11 nucleotides agree with TRBD2. Trimming took 5 bases from V and 8 from J; bases not matched to a gene: 9. Germline CDR1 reads SGHAT; CDR2 reads FQNNGV. This CDR3 spans 15 amino acids.

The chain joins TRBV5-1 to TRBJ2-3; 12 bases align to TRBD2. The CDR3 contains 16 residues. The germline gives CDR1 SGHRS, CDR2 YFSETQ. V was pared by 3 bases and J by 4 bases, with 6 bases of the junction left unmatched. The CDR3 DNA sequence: TGCGCCAGCAGCTCCCAGACTAGCGGGAGTTCAGATACGCAGTATTTT. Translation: CASSSQTSGSSDTQYF.

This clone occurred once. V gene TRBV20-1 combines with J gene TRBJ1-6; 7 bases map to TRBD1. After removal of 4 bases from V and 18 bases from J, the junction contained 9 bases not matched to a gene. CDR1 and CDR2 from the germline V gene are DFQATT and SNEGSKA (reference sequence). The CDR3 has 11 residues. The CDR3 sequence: CSAKGQEQPHF. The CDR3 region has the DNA TGCAGTGCTAAAGGACAGGAGCAACCCCACTTT.

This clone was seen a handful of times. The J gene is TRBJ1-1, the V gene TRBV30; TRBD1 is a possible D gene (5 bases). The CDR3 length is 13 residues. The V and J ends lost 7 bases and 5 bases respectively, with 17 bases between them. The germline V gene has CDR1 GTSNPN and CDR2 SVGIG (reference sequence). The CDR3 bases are TGTGCCTCCTCGAGGGGAGGTGGGACTGAAGCTTTCTTT. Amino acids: CASSRGGGTEAFF.

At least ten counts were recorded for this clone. The CDR3 DNA sequence: TGTGCCTGGGGAAGCGGAACAGGGAGAGATGAAAAACTGTTTTTT. This translates into CAWGSGTGRDEKLFF. The rearrangement links TRBV30 to TRBJ1-4, with D possibly being TRBD1 (6 bases). Germline V lookup: CDR1 GTSNPN, CDR2 SVGIG (reference sequence). The CDR3 spans 15 residues. V shed 5 bases and J shed 6 bases, with 19 bases lying between them.

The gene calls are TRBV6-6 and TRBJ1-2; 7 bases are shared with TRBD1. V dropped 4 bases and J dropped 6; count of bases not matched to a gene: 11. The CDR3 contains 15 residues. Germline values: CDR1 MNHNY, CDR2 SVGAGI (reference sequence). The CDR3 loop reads CASSSRQGEVHGYTF. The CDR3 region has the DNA TGTGCCAGCAGTTCCAGACAGGGCGAGGTCCATGGCTACACCTTC.

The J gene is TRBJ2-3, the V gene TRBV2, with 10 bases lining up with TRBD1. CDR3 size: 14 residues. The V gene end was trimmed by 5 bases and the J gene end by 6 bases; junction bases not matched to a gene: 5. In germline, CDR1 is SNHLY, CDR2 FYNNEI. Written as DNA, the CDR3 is TGTGCCAGCAGTTGGGACAGGGGTTGGGATACGCAGTATTTT. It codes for CASSWDRGWDTQYF.

DNA for the CDR3: TGTGCCAGCAGTGACTACAGTAGCGGGAACGGTGCAGATACGCAGTATTTT. It encodes CASSDYSSGNGADTQYF. The chain couples TRBV25-1 to TRBJ2-3; 8 bases are shared with TRBD2. Germline V gene sequence: CDR1 MGHDK, CDR2 SYGVNS. The ends lost 3 bases at V and 4 bases at J; junction bases unmatched: 12. The CDR3 sequence is 17 residues long. Combining the CDR3 with reference TRBV25-1 and TRBJ2-3 gives the whole variable domain EADIYQTPRYLVIGTGKKITLECSQTMGHDKMYWYQQDPGMELHLIHYSYGVNSTEKGDLSSESTVSRIRTEHFPLTLESARPSHTSQYLCASSDYSSGNGADTQYFGPGTRLTVL.

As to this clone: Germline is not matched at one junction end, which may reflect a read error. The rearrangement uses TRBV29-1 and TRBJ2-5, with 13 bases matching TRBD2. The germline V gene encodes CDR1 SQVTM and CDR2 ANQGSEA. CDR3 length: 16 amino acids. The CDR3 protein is CSVEGLAGVTQETQYF. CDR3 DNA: TGCAGCGTGGAAGGACTAGCGGGAGTCACCCAAGAGACCCAGTACTTC.

The CDR3 bases are TGTGCCAGCAGTTCCCGACAGAGTGGCAGCGGCTACACCTTC. This translates into CASSSRQSGSGYTF. This chain uses TRBV28 with TRBJ1-2; the D gene is possibly TRBD1 (5 bases). CDR1 MDHEN and CDR2 SYDVKM come from the germline V gene. V was trimmed by 4 bases and J by 8 bases, leaving 17 bases between them. The CDR3 has 14 amino acids.

The CDR3 nucleotides read TGTGCCAGCAGCCTCGGACTAGCGGGAGGCGGTGGGAATGAGCAGTTCTTC. It translates to CASSLGLAGGGGNEQFF. V is TRBV9 and J is TRBJ2-1; 14 bases align to TRBD2. Trimming cost V 4 bases and J 7 bases; bases outside gene matches: 10. CDR3 length: 17 amino acids. CDR1 is SGDLS and CDR2 is YYNGEE in the germline V gene.

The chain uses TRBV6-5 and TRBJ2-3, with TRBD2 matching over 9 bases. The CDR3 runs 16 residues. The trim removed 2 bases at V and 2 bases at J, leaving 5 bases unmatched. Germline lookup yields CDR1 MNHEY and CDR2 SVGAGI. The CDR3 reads CASSYGAGGPTDTQYF. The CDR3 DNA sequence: TGTGCCAGCAGTTACGGGGCGGGGGGGCCCACAGATACGCAGTATTTT.